The present entry profiles one T cell receptor (beta chain) with its context. The Seattle site enrolled patients during active infection and followed them longitudinally. The data derive from a study of blood T cell repertoires in COVID-19. Sequenced by immunoSEQ multiplex PCR; TCRdb stores in-frame clones only, minus some. The top ten clones hold around 10% of a sample with fewer than 200,000 clones, 81% of them seen once. Germline V gene sequence: CDR1 SGHVS, CDR2 FNYEAQ. This CDR3 is built from 14 residues. V lost 3 bases, J lost 7 bases, and 12 bases lay in between. Material: peripheral blood. The chain recombines TRBV7-6 with TRBJ2-2; a possible D gene is TRBD1 (7 bases). The TCR comes from a woman aged 40-49 years with COVID-19, enrolled during active disease. The CDR3 bases are TGTGCCAGCAGCTTCTCAGGGGGGAGCGGGGAGCTGTTTTTT. It specifies CASSFSGGSGELFF.